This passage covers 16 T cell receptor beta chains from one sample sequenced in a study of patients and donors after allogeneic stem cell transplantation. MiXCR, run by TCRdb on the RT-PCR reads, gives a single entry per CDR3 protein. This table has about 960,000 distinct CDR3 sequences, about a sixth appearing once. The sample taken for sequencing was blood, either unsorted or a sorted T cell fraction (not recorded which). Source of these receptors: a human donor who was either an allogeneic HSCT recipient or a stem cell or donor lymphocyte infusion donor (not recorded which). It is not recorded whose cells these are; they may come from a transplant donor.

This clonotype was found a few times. CDR3 sequence: CASSYPDGEGNTIYF. CDR3 coding DNA: TGTGCCAGCAGTTACCCGGACGGGGAAGGAAACACCATATATTTT. The V gene is TRBV6-5, the J gene TRBJ1-3; D is unclear. CDR1 and CDR2 (germline): MNHEY, SVGAGI. The length of the CDR3 is 15 residues. Trimming removed 2 bases from V and 4 bases from J, with 12 bases in between.

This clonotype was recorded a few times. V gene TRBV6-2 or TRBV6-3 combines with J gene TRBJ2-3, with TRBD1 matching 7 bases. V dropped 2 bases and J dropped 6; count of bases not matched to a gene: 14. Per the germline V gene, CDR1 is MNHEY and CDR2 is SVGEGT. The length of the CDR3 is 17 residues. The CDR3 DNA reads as TGTGCCAGCAGTTACGGATACAGGGGAGAAAGTCCCGATACGCAGTATTTT. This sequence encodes CASSYGYRGESPDTQYF.

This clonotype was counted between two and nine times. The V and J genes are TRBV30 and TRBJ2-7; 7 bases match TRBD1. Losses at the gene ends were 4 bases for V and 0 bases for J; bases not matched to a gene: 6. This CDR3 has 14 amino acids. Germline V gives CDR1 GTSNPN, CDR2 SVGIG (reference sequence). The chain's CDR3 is CAWNGDSLSYEQYF. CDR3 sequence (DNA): TGTGCCTGGAATGGGGACAGCCTCTCCTACGAGCAGTACTTC.

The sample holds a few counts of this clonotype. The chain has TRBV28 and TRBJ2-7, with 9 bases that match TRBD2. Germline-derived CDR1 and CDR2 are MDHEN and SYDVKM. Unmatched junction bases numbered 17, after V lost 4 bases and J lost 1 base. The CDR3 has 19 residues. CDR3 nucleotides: TGTGCCAGCAGTTCCCTACTAGCGGGTAGCTTACGGGGTTCCTACGAGCAGTACTTC. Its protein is CASSSLLAGSLRGSYEQYF. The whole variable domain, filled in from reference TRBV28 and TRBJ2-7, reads DVKVTQSSRYLVKRTGEKVFLECVQDMDHENMFWYRQDPGLGLRLIYFSYDVKMKEKGDIPEGYSVSREKKERFSLILESASTNQTSMYLCASSSLLAGSLRGSYEQYFGPGTRLTVT.

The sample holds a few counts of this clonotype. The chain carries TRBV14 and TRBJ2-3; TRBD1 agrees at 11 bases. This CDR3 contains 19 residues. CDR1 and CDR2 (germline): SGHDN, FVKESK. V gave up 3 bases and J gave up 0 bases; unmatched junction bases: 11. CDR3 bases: TGTGCCAGCAGCCACAGGGACAGGGGGTTTGAACGTAGCACAGATACGCAGTATTTT. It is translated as CASSHRDRGFERSTDTQYF.

For the CDR3, the DNA is TGCAGTGTCGAGAGAGGGGGTAGCAATCAGCCCCAGCATTTT. Its protein product is CSVERGGSNQPQHF. The chain recombines TRBV20-1 with TRBJ1-5, with D possibly being TRBD1 (6 bases). Germline CDR1 reads DFQATT; CDR2 reads SNEGSKA (reference sequence). The CDR3 extends over 14 amino acids. Trimming removed 7 bases from V and 0 bases from J, with 13 bases in between.

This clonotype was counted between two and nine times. The CDR3: CASSLGIGNSGNTIYF. CDR3 bases: TGCGCCAGCAGCTTGGGGATCGGGAACTCTGGAAACACCATATATTTT. The V and J genes are TRBV5-1 and TRBJ1-3, with D uncertain. The V gene's germline CDR1 is SGHRS and CDR2 YFSETQ. V lost 0 bases to trimming and J lost 0 bases, with 10 bases between them. The CDR3 is made up of 16 amino acids.

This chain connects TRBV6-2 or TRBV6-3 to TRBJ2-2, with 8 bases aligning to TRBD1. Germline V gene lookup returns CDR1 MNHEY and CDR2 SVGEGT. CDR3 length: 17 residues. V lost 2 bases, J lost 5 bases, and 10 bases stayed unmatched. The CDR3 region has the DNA TGTGCCAGCAGTTACGAAACAGGGGGGATGGAAACCGGGGAGCTGTTTTTT. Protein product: CASSYETGGMETGELFF.

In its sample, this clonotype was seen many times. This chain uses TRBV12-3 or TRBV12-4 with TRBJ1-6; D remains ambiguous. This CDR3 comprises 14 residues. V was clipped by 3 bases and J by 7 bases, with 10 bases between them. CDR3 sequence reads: CASSFSLGNSPLHF. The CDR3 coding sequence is TGTGCCAGCAGTTTTTCCCTCGGGAATTCACCCCTCCACTTT.

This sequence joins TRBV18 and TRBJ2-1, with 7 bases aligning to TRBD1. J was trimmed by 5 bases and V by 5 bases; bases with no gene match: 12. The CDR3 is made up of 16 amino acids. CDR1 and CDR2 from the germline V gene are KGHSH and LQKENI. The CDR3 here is CASSTNRDRKNNEQFF. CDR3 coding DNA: TGTGCCAGCTCAACAAACCGGGACAGAAAAAACAATGAGCAGTTCTTC.

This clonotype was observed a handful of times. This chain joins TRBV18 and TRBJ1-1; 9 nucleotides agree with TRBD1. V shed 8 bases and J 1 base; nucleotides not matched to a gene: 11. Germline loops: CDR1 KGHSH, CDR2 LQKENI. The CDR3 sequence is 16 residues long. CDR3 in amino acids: CASALKRDRANTEAFF. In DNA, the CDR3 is TGTGCCAGCGCCCTGAAACGGGACAGGGCGAACACTGAAGCTTTCTTT.

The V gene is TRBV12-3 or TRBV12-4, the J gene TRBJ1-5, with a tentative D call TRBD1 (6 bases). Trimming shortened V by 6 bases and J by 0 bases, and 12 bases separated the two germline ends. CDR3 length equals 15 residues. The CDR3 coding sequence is TGTGCCAGCAGACAGGGCAGTACTAGCAATCAGCCCCAGCATTTT. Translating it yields CASRQGSTSNQPQHF.

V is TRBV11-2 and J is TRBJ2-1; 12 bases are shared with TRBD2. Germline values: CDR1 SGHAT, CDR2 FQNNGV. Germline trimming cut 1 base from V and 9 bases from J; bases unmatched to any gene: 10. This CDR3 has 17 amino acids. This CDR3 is CASSLGASGRAPGEQFF. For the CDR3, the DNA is TGTGCCAGCAGCTTAGGGGCTAGCGGGAGGGCCCCCGGTGAGCAGTTCTTC. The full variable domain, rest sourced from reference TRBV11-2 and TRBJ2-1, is EAGVAQSPRYKIIEKRQSVAFWCNPISGHATLYWYQQILGQGPKLLIQFQNNGVVDDSQLPKDRFSAERLKGVDSTLKIQPAKLEDSAVYLCASSLGASGRAPGEQFFGPGTRLTVL.

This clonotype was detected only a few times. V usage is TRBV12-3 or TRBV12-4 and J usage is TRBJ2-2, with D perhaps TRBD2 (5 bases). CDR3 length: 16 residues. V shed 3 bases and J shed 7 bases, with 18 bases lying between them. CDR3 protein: CASSFVSGLGGGELFF. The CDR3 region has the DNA TGTGCCAGCAGTTTCGTGTCAGGTCTAGGAGGCGGGGAGCTGTTTTTT.

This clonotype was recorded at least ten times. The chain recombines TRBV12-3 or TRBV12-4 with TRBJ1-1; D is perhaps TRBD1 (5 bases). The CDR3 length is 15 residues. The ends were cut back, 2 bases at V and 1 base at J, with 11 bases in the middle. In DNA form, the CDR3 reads TGTGCCAGCAGTTTAAGGGGAGGCGGGAACACTGAAGCTTTCTTT. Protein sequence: CASSLRGGGNTEAFF.

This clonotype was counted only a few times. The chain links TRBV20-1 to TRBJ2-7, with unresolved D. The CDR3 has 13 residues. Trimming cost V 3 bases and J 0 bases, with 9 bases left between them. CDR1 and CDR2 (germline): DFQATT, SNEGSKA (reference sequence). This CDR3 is CSASQTVSYEQYF. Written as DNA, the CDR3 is TGCAGTGCTAGTCAGACCGTCTCCTACGAGCAGTACTTC.